The 8 T cell receptor beta chains listed next were all sequenced from one sample in a study of T cell changes during pregnancy in multiple sclerosis. The assay was immunoSEQ multiplex PCR, and TCRdb's table has in-frame clones only and misses some. This sample carries around 81,000 clones, roughly 92% of them seen once, and the ten largest clones take 3.7%. This material consisted of peripheral blood, taken after pregnancy. These receptors were obtained from a female donor in good health, enrolled as a control in a pregnancy study.

The CDR3 here is CASSTLAGLQETQYF. CDR3 sequence (DNA): TGCGCCAGCAGCACCCTAGCGGGGTTACAAGAGACCCAGTACTTC. The rearrangement uses TRBV5-1 and TRBJ2-5; 9 nucleotides agree with TRBD2. Germline loops: CDR1 SGHRS, CDR2 YFSETQ. Trimming removed 4 bases from V and 2 bases from J; junction bases left unmatched: 6. This CDR3 comprises 15 residues.

The V gene is TRBV7-9, the J gene TRBJ2-7; 9 nucleotides agree with TRBD1. The V segment lost 2 bases and the J segment 5 bases; nucleotides outside the gene matches: 4. Germline V gene lookup returns CDR1 SEHNR and CDR2 FQNEAQ (reference sequence). This CDR3 is 14 amino acids long. CDR3 protein: CASSLPGQGDEQYF. DNA for the CDR3: TGTGCCAGCAGCTTACCGGGACAGGGCGACGAGCAGTACTTC.

The chain carries TRBV13 and TRBJ2-1; TRBD2 matches 11 bases. Germline CDR1 and CDR2: PRHDT and FYEKMQ (reference sequence). This CDR3 is 15 amino acids long. Losses at the gene ends were 6 bases for V and 4 bases for J; bases not matched to a gene: 5. DNA of the CDR3: TGTGCCAGCAGTCAACGACTAGCGGGGTACAATGAGCAGTTCTTC. Its protein is CASSQRLAGYNEQFF.

The CDR3 coding sequence is TGTGCCAGCAGCGTAACAGGGAACAATCAGCCCCAGCATTTT. It specifies CASSVTGNNQPQHF. The chain uses TRBV7-9 and TRBJ1-5, with a tentative D call TRBD1 (6 bases). There are 14 residues in the CDR3. V lost 5 bases, J lost 3 bases, and 11 bases lay in between. Per the germline V gene, CDR1 is SEHNR and CDR2 is FQNEAQ (reference sequence).

This clone was seen only once. The chain has TRBV23-1 and TRBJ2-1; no firm D call. TRBV23-1 is assigned to the ORF class and has an uncertain function. CDR3 size: 15 residues. Trimming left V 3 bases short and J 7 bases short, with 16 bases between. CDR3 amino acids: CASSQPDFTRNEQFF. DNA for the CDR3: TGCGCCAGCAGTCAGCCTGACTTCACACGGAATGAGCAGTTCTTC.

The rearrangement uses TRBV9 and TRBJ2-2; D is perhaps TRBD2 (5 bases). This CDR3 has 14 residues. Germline V CDR1 and CDR2: SGDLS, YYNGEE. V gave up 3 bases and J gave up 8 bases, with 14 bases separating them. The CDR3 here is CASSGTGGAGELFF. The CDR3 DNA reads TGTGCCAGCAGCGGGACTGGAGGTGCGGGGGAGCTGTTTTTT.

The gene calls are TRBV5-8 and TRBJ2-3; possibly TRBD1 for D (6 bases). The CDR3 has 15 residues. Deletions cut 0 bases from V and 2 bases from J, with 10 bases between. Looked up from germline, CDR1 is SGHTS and CDR2 is YDEGEE. The DNA for the CDR3 is TGTGCCAGCAGCTTGGCGGGGACAAACACAGATACGCAGTATTTT. This translates into CASSLAGTNTDTQYF.

The rearrangement joins TRBV7-2 to TRBJ1-2; weak D call: TRBD1 (5 bases). The CDR3 extends over 13 amino acids. The germline V gene encodes CDR1 SGHTA and CDR2 FQGNSA. V was pared by 5 bases and J by 8 bases, with 15 bases between. CDR3 amino acids: CASSLPGVGGYTF. The DNA of the CDR3 is TGTGCCAGCAGCCTTCCGGGGGTGGGAGGCTACACCTTC.